The source of this T cell receptor (beta chain) is a study of T cells after yellow fever vaccination. TCRdb redid the calling of the 5' RACE reads with MiXCR, one entry per CDR3 protein. The sample records 550,000 to 750,000 distinct CDR3 sequences, roughly 12% being singletons. Germline V gene sequence: CDR1 SGHTA, CDR2 FQGNSA. The CDR3 totals 16 residues. V was pared by 3 bases and J by 4 bases, with 6 bases of the junction left unmatched. This clonotype has a handful of counts. The chain joins TRBV7-2 to TRBJ2-7, with 13 bases lining up with TRBD2. Sequencing was performed on PBMCs, taken on the day of the yellow fever booster vaccination. The receptor was derived from a man between 25 and 39 years old who received the YFV17D yellow fever vaccine. CDR3: CASSFQLAGGIYEQYF. The CDR3 region has the DNA TGTGCCAGCAGCTTCCAACTAGCGGGAGGGATATACGAGCAGTACTTC.